These 8 T cell receptor beta chains share one sample of origin, sequenced in a study of cytomegalovirus exposure and HLA in healthy donors. This PCR relied on a set of 60 Vbeta primers and 13 Jbeta primers. Method: immunoSEQ multiplex PCR; TCRdb's copy keeps in-frame clones and lacks some. The repertoire includes approximately 89,000 clones, 70% to 80% of them detected once, and roughly 3.5% sits in the top ten. The sequenced sample was PBMCs. The receptors derive from a man under 40 in good health and CMV-seronegative.

In the case of this clone: At one end the junction does not follow the germline gene, possibly because of a read error. The chain is built from TRBV7-9 and TRBJ1-4, with D maybe TRBD1 (6 bases). Looked up from germline, CDR1 is SEHNR and CDR2 is FQNEAQ (reference sequence). The CDR3 runs 14 residues. In DNA, the CDR3 is TGTTCCAGCAGCTTAGGCACAGGGTATGAAAAACTGTTTTTT. It codes for CSSSLGTGYEKLFF.

This rearrangement joins TRBV2 to TRBJ1-5, with D uncertain. The germline V and J ends were trimmed by 1 base and 4 bases, with 8 bases remaining between them. CDR1 is SNHLY and CDR2 is FYNNEI in the germline V gene. This CDR3 is 14 amino acids long. The CDR3 DNA reads as TGTGCCAGCAGTGAAGGGAGGCCGAATCAGCCCCAGCATTTT. It translates to CASSEGRPNQPQHF.

This chain joins TRBV23-1 and TRBJ1-4; a weak D match, TRBD1 (5 bases). TRBV23-1 is identified as an open reading frame with a role that is uncertain. The CDR3 runs to 14 residues. Trimming left V 3 bases short and J 8 bases short, with 13 bases between. This chain's CDR3 is CASSHGRGEEKLFF. The CDR3 DNA sequence: TGCGCCAGCAGTCACGGGCGGGGGGAAGAAAAACTGTTTTTT.

Comments on this clone: The junction shows a germline mismatch at one end, possibly a read error. J is TRBJ2-7 and V is TRBV18, with 7 bases aligning to TRBD1. CDR1 is KGHSH, CDR2 LQKENI, per germline. The CDR3 runs 17 residues. The CDR3: CASSPQQRTGPSYEQYF. For the CDR3, the DNA is TGTGCCAGCTCCCCACAGCAGAGGACAGGCCCGTCCTACGAGCAGTACTTC.

The chain recombines TRBV5-1 with TRBJ1-3; weak D call: TRBD1 (6 bases). CDR1 is SGHRS and CDR2 is YFSETQ in the germline V gene. The CDR3 contains 14 residues. Deletions cut 4 bases from V and 3 bases from J, with 11 bases between. CDR3 protein: CASSRGQFGNTIYF. In DNA, the CDR3 is TGCGCCAGCAGCCGGGGACAATTTGGAAACACCATATATTTT.

This clone is a singleton in its sample. The CDR3 DNA reads TGTGCCAGCAGCTACAGGGGGAATTCACCCCTCCACTTT. Translation: CASSYRGNSPLHF. The chain carries TRBV28 and TRBJ1-6; 8 bases fit TRBD1. Germline V gene data show CDR1 as MDHEN and CDR2 as SYDVKM. The ends lost 6 bases at V and 7 bases at J; junction bases unmatched: 2. This CDR3 has 13 residues.

This rearrangement joins TRBV5-1 to TRBJ2-2; possible D gene TRBD2, 6 bases. The germline V gene has CDR1 SGHRS and CDR2 YFSETQ. CDR3 length equals 15 residues. Trimming pared 5 bases from V and 4 bases from J, leaving 15 bases between. The CDR3 bases are TGCGCCAGCAGTCAAACTAGCTTAGGCACCGGGGAGCTGTTTTTT. It encodes CASSQTSLGTGELFF.

This clone occurred once. Compared with germline, one end of the junction differs, possibly owing to a read error. V and J are TRBV7-9 and TRBJ2-7; TRBD2 is a possible D gene (5 bases). The germline V gene encodes CDR1 SEHNR and CDR2 FQNEAQ (reference sequence). This CDR3 has 12 amino acids. DNA of the CDR3: TGTTCCAGCAGCTTGGAGGCCGAGCCCCAATTCTTC. Its translation: CSSSLEAEPQFF.